The 10 T cell receptor beta chains below come from one sample, sequenced in a study of blood T cell repertoires in COVID-19. Libraries were prepared by immunoSEQ multiplex PCR; TCRdb keeps only in-frame clonotypes and omits some of them. The sample comprises about 300,000 clones, 85% of which are singletons, and under 2% rests with the top ten. Specimen: PBMCs or T cells enriched from blood (not recorded which). Receptor source: a young woman who had been exposed to COVID-19.

The chain is built from TRBV13 and TRBJ1-6, with D possibly being TRBD1 (6 bases). The V end lost 5 bases, the J end lost 10 bases, and 21 bases lay between the germline ends. The CDR3 consists of 16 residues. CDR1 PRHDT and CDR2 FYEKMQ come from the germline V gene (reference sequence). The CDR3 region has the DNA TGTGCCAGCAGCCCCCCCGGACAGCAAGGTAGATCACCCCTCCACTTT. Protein product: CASSPPGQQGRSPLHF. Based on the CDR3 plus reference TRBV13 and TRBJ1-6, the full variable domain is AAGVIQSPRHLIKEKRETATLKCYPIPRHDTVYWYQQGPGQDPQFLISFYEKMQSDKGSIPDRFSAQQFSDYHSELNMSSLELGDSALYFCASSPPGQQGRSPLHFGNGTRLTVT.

The rearrangement uses TRBV4-1 and TRBJ2-6; a weak D match, TRBD2 (6 bases). Trimming shortened V by 2 bases and J by 0 bases, and 26 bases separated the two germline ends. CDR1 MGHRA and CDR2 YSYEKL come from the germline V gene. This CDR3 spans 22 amino acids. The chain's CDR3 is CASSQPPGVGGSGFSGANVLTF. CDR3 sequence (DNA): TGCGCCAGCAGCCAACCCCCGGGGGTCGGCGGGTCAGGCTTCTCTGGGGCCAACGTCCTGACTTTC.

Note on this clone: The sample holds other DNA sequences that translate to the same CDR3. V and J are TRBV27 and TRBJ1-5; 7 nucleotides agree with TRBD1. CDR1 and CDR2 from the germline V gene are MNHEY and SMNVEV (reference sequence). The CDR3 runs to 13 residues. V lost 8 bases, J lost 2 bases, and 3 bases stayed unmatched. The CDR3 sequence: CASRGQGNQPQHF. The CDR3, as DNA: TGTGCCAGCCGAGGACAGGGCAATCAGCCCCAGCATTTT.

V usage is TRBV19 and J usage is TRBJ1-6, with D tentatively TRBD1 (5 bases). This CDR3 region has 15 residues. Germline V gene sequence: CDR1 LNHDA, CDR2 SQIVND (reference sequence). The V end lost 6 bases, the J end lost 0 bases, and 9 bases lay between the germline ends. This chain's CDR3 is CASSTGSSYNSPLHF. Here the CDR3 DNA reads TGTGCCAGTAGCACAGGTAGCTCCTATAATTCACCCCTCCACTTT.

The rearrangement links TRBV12-3 or TRBV12-4 to TRBJ1-2; D is ambiguous. Trimming shortened V by 1 base and J by 8 bases, and 8 bases separated the two germline ends. The CDR3 runs to 12 residues. The CDR3 coding sequence is TGTGCCAGCAGTTTAGGGCAGAAAGGCTACACCTTC. Encoded protein: CASSLGQKGYTF.

There are many counts of this clone. The V call is TRBV6-6, the J call TRBJ2-7; D perhaps matches TRBD1 (6 bases). V lost 2 bases and J lost 2, with 13 bases in between. The germline gives CDR1 MNHNY, CDR2 SVGAGI (reference sequence). The CDR3 contains 15 residues. Here the CDR3 DNA reads TGTGCCAGCAGTTACGGGGGCAGGGGAACCTACGAGCAGTACTTC. It translates to CASSYGGRGTYEQYF.

This chain joins TRBV12-3 or TRBV12-4 and TRBJ1-1; possible D gene TRBD1, 6 bases. The CDR3 extends over 13 amino acids. The V and J ends lost 3 bases and 5 bases respectively, with 10 bases between them. For the CDR3, the DNA is TGTGCCAGCAGTTTTCACCAGGGGACTGAAGCTTTCTTT. It specifies CASSFHQGTEAFF.

Only a few counts were recorded for this clone. The chain recombines TRBV5-6 with TRBJ1-2; the D gene is possibly TRBD1 (5 bases). The V and J ends lost 4 bases and 8 bases respectively, with 15 bases between them. The germline V gene has CDR1 SGHDT and CDR2 YYEEEE. This CDR3 spans 13 amino acids. This chain's CDR3 is CASSDSIGVGYTF. CDR3 bases: TGTGCCAGCAGCGATAGTATAGGGGTCGGCTACACCTTC.

CDR3 DNA: TGTGCCTGGAGTCTTCAGGGGAACACTGAAGCTTTCTTT. It encodes CAWSLQGNTEAFF. The J gene is TRBJ1-1, the V gene TRBV30; D possibly corresponds to TRBD1 (5 bases). The V end lost 2 bases, the J end lost 1 base, and 8 bases lay between the germline ends. The CDR3 is made up of 13 amino acids. CDR1 is GTSNPN, CDR2 SVGIG, per germline (reference sequence).

This clone was seen just once. This sequence joins TRBV29-1 and TRBJ2-2, with 11 nucleotides matching TRBD2. Trimming at V came to 6 bases and at J to 1 base, leaving 4 bases not matched to a gene. This CDR3 spans 15 amino acids. CDR1 is SQVTM, CDR2 ANQGSEA, per germline. Written as DNA, the CDR3 is TGCAGCGTCCCTGGGACTAGCGGGAACACCGGGGAGCTGTTTTTT. It yields the protein CSVPGTSGNTGELFF.